Shown below are 10 T cell receptor beta chains from a single sample sequenced in a study of blood T cell repertoires in COVID-19. Profiled with immunoSEQ multiplex PCR; TCRdb holds only in-frame clones, not every one. The data hold hundreds of thousands of clones, with approximately 90% observed a single time. The sequenced sample consisted of peripheral blood. All receptors come from a woman between 45 and 65 years old with COVID-19, enrolled during active disease.

This sequence joins TRBV6-1 and TRBJ2-7, with D perhaps TRBD1 (6 bases). This CDR3 spans 14 amino acids. With 3 bases removed from V and 5 bases from J, the gap between germline ends came to 14 bases. Germline CDR1 MNHNS, CDR2 SASEGT. The CDR3 nucleotides read TGTGCCAGCAGTGAGGGGCCAGGGGAGAACGAGCAGTACTTC. Its translation: CASSEGPGENEQYF.

The rearrangement links TRBV5-1 to TRBJ2-2; D may be TRBD2 (6 bases). CDR3 length equals 15 residues. Deletions cut 7 bases from V and 3 bases from J, with 16 bases between. Germline CDR1 is SGHRS and CDR2 is YFSETQ. The CDR3 is CASRVGTEYTGELFF. The CDR3 DNA follows: TGCGCCAGCCGGGTGGGGACTGAATACACCGGGGAGCTGTTTTTT.

The V gene is TRBV18, the J gene TRBJ1-1; D remains unclear. Trimming left V 6 bases short and J 3 bases short, with 14 bases between. The CDR3 length is 14 residues. Germline CDR1 reads KGHSH; CDR2 reads LQKENI. The DNA for the CDR3 is TGTGCCAGCTCCAGAGGTGGGAGAGACACTGAAGCTTTCTTT. Protein product: CASSRGGRDTEAFF.

The chain employs TRBV6-5 and TRBJ1-5; D is uncertain. V lost 6 bases and J lost 6, with 15 bases in between. The CDR3 is 14 residues long. Germline lookup yields CDR1 MNHEY and CDR2 SVGAGI. In DNA form, the CDR3 reads TGTGCCAGCAGCCCCTCGGTTGGTCGTCAGCCCCAGCATTTT. Its protein is CASSPSVGRQPQHF.

The chain couples TRBV4-2 to TRBJ2-1, with a possible D match to TRBD2 (6 bases). Trimming stripped 4 bases from V and 15 bases from J, with 19 bases between. The CDR3 is made up of 13 amino acids. Germline CDR1 LGHNA, CDR2 YNFKEQ. The CDR3: CASSLNGGTPPFF. DNA for the CDR3: TGTGCCAGCAGCCTCAATGGGGGGACCCCCCCGTTCTTC.

The chain uses TRBV30 and TRBJ1-2; TRBD1 is a possible D gene (6 bases). V was shortened by 2 bases and J by 7 bases, with 17 bases between the two germline ends. Germline CDR1 is GTSNPN and CDR2 is SVGIG (reference sequence). The CDR3 runs 14 residues. The CDR3 loop is CAWSKESGVRGYTF. The CDR3 DNA sequence: TGTGCCTGGAGTAAGGAGTCAGGGGTTCGTGGCTACACCTTC. The complete variable domain, with remaining parts taken from reference TRBV30 and TRBJ1-2, reads SQTIHQWPATLVQPVGSPLSLECTVEGTSNPNLYWYRQAAGRGLQLLFYSVGIGQISSEVPQNLSASRPQDRQFILSSKKLLLSDSGFYLCAWSKESGVRGYTFGSGTRLTVV.

This chain connects TRBV12-3 or TRBV12-4 to TRBJ1-2; 7 bases match TRBD1. The CDR3 totals 13 residues. Trimming took 6 bases from V and 8 from J; bases not matched to a gene: 9. The CDR3 sequence is CASRPQGQLGYTF. The DNA of the CDR3 is TGTGCCAGCAGGCCTCAGGGACAGCTAGGCTACACCTTC.

This chain links TRBV18 with TRBJ2-7; 7 nucleotides align to TRBD1. The junction had 5 bases not matched to a gene; V was cut back by 0 bases and J by 6 bases. This CDR3 region has 14 residues. CDR1 and CDR2 from the germline V gene are KGHSH and LQKENI. Here the CDR3 reads CASSPPASGGEQYF. The CDR3 DNA reads as TGTGCCAGCTCACCACCGGCGTCAGGGGGCGAGCAGTACTTC.

This chain joins TRBV28 and TRBJ1-6; 7 bases line up with TRBD1. V shed 6 bases and J 6 bases; nucleotides not matched to a gene: 8. Germline lookup yields CDR1 MDHEN and CDR2 SYDVKM. There are 15 residues in the CDR3. The CDR3 DNA sequence: TGTGCCAGCAGCACGCCCGGGACAGTTAATTCACCCCTCCACTTT. Translating it yields CASSTPGTVNSPLHF.

This clone appeared once. CDR3 amino acids: CASSPLAGGPFEQFF. The CDR3 DNA follows: TGTGCCAGCAGCCCCCTAGCGGGGGGGCCCTTTGAGCAGTTCTTC. The chain employs TRBV3-1 (or the pseudogene TRBV3-2) and TRBJ2-1; 12 bases are a match to TRBD2. The V gene's germline CDR1 is LGHDT and CDR2 YNNKEL (reference sequence). The CDR3 runs 15 residues. With V trimmed by 4 bases and J by 9 bases, 7 bases remained unmatched.